The 18 T cell receptor beta chains in this list originate from one sample, sequenced in a study of cytomegalovirus exposure and HLA in healthy donors. The PCR had 60 Vbeta and 13 Jbeta primers. Sequencing was performed with immunoSEQ multiplex PCR; in TCRdb, only in-frame clones are kept and a portion is missing. This sample lists 65,000 to 95,000 clones; its ten largest clones have over 1.2%. Material: PBMCs. The receptors were sampled from a woman in her sixties in good health and CMV-seronegative.

The genes are TRBV18 and TRBJ2-1, with TRBD1 matching 7 bases. The CDR3 consists of 14 residues. The germline V gene encodes CDR1 KGHSH and CDR2 LQKENI. V lost 3 bases, J lost 2 bases, and 1 base stayed unmatched. CDR3 bases: TGTGCCAGCTCACCTGGACAGGCCTACAATGAGCAGTTCTTC. Its protein is CASSPGQAYNEQFF.

V usage is TRBV28 and J usage is TRBJ1-2, with D perhaps TRBD1 (6 bases). The germline V gene encodes CDR1 MDHEN and CDR2 SYDVKM. V lost 3 bases and J 5 bases, leaving 13 bases between the germline ends. CDR3 size: 14 residues. CDR3 coding DNA: TGTGCCAGCAGTTTGCAGGGGCGCCGGTATGGCTACACCTTC. Amino acids: CASSLQGRRYGYTF.

The chain is built from TRBV20-1 and TRBJ2-2, with 7 nucleotides matching TRBD2. Germline loops: CDR1 DFQATT, CDR2 SNEGSKA (reference sequence). The J segment lost 10 bases and the V segment lost 6 bases, leaving 5 bases of the junction unmatched. The length of the CDR3 is 11 residues. The CDR3 loop reads CSAIREVELFF. The CDR3 bases are TGCAGTGCCATCCGGGAGGTGGAGCTGTTTTTT.

This sequence joins TRBV2 and TRBJ1-2; the D gene is possibly TRBD1 (6 bases). The V gene lost 1 base and the J gene lost 3 bases, with 6 bases spanning the gap. The CDR3 is 13 amino acids. CDR1 and CDR2 (germline): SNHLY, FYNNEI. The DNA of the CDR3 is TGTGCCAGCAGTGAAGGGACAGACTATGGCTACACCTTC. Amino acids: CASSEGTDYGYTF.

J is TRBJ1-2 and V is TRBV27; 7 bases fit TRBD1. Germline loops: CDR1 MNHEY, CDR2 SMNVEV (reference sequence). Unmatched junction bases numbered 7, after V lost 5 bases and J lost 1 base. The CDR3 is 15 amino acids. This chain's CDR3 is CASSPRTGNNYGYTF. CDR3 DNA sequence: TGTGCCAGCAGTCCCAGGACAGGAAATAACTATGGCTACACCTTC.

The J gene is TRBJ1-2, the V gene TRBV4-1; maybe TRBD1 (5 bases). Per germline, CDR1 MGHRA and CDR2 YSYEKL. V was clipped by 1 base and J by 2 bases, with 11 bases between them. The CDR3 contains 15 residues. The CDR3 DNA sequence: TGCGCCAGCAGCCAAGGGGGGGGAATAAACTATGGCTACACCTTC. Translated, it gives CASSQGGGINYGYTF.

V usage is TRBV27 and J usage is TRBJ1-1; a weak D match, TRBD1 (5 bases). Per germline, CDR1 MNHEY and CDR2 SMNVEV (reference sequence). Trimming took off 2 bases at V and 3 bases at J, with 7 bases between the two ends. The CDR3 is 13 residues long. The CDR3 reads CASSLRDYTEAFF. CDR3 in DNA: TGTGCCAGCAGTTTAAGGGACTACACTGAAGCTTTCTTT.

The gene calls are TRBV9 and TRBJ2-2; TRBD2 aligns across 8 bases. Germline V CDR1 and CDR2: SGDLS, YYNGEE. This CDR3 is built from 15 residues. With V trimmed by 3 bases and J by 6 bases, 7 bases remained unmatched. The CDR3 coding sequence is TGTGCCAGCAGCGAAGGACTAGCTATCCCCGGGGAGCTGTTTTTT. Its translation: CASSEGLAIPGELFF.

The chain joins TRBV28 to TRBJ1-5, with D uncertain. Trimming left V 11 bases short and J 9 bases short, with 20 bases between. This CDR3 is 13 amino acids long. The germline V gene encodes CDR1 MDHEN and CDR2 SYDVKM. The CDR3 protein is CAGQGGPVGPQHF. CDR3 DNA sequence: TGTGCCGGCCAAGGCGGCCCGGTGGGGCCCCAGCATTTT.

The CDR3 reads CASSSSYEQYF. The CDR3 DNA sequence: TGTGCCAGTAGTTCGTCCTACGAGCAGTACTTC. This sequence joins TRBV19 and TRBJ2-5, with no clear D. The J call may not be correct, given that the DNA end is closer to TRBJ2-7. The CDR3 has 11 residues. Germline V gene lookup returns CDR1 LNHDA and CDR2 SQIVND (reference sequence).

V is TRBV2 and J is TRBJ1-4; D not resolved. V was pared by 2 bases and J by 0 bases, with 4 bases between. Germline CDR1 SNHLY, CDR2 FYNNEI. The CDR3 is made up of 14 amino acids. CDR3 in amino acids: CASSEQSTNEKLFF. The CDR3 DNA follows: TGTGCCAGCAGTGAACAATCAACTAATGAAAAACTGTTTTTT.

V and J are TRBV30 and TRBJ1-2; D remains ambiguous. Looked up from germline, CDR1 is GTSNPN and CDR2 is SVGIG (reference sequence). The CDR3 covers 12 residues. Trimming removed 0 bases at V and 6 bases at J, with 8 bases between. CDR3 sequence reads: CAWSVTRDGYTF. CDR3 in DNA: TGTGCCTGGAGTGTGACGAGGGATGGCTACACCTTC.

This sequence joins TRBV19 and TRBJ1-1; D gene ambiguous. V was clipped by 8 bases and J by 2 bases, with 9 bases between them. This CDR3 spans 12 amino acids. Germline V gene lookup returns CDR1 LNHDA and CDR2 SQIVND (reference sequence). Here the CDR3 reads CASSTLNTEAFF. CDR3 bases: TGTGCCAGTTCAACCCTAAACACTGAAGCTTTCTTT.

V gene TRBV4-1 combines with J gene TRBJ1-1, with TRBD1 matching 7 bases. The germline CDR1 and CDR2 sequences are MGHRA and YSYEKL. The CDR3 sequence is 15 residues long. The V segment lost 3 bases and the J segment 3 bases; nucleotides outside the gene matches: 7. The CDR3 DNA follows: TGCGCCAGCAGCCAGGCTCAGGGGGGTTACACTGAAGCTTTCTTT. Protein: CASSQAQGGYTEAFF.

The V and J genes are TRBV7-9 and TRBJ1-1; D is unclear. The length of the CDR3 is 17 residues. V gave up 1 base and J gave up 1 base, with 16 bases separating them. The V gene's germline CDR1 is SEHNR and CDR2 FQNEAQ (reference sequence). CDR3 bases: TGTGCCAGCAGCTTAGATCGTCCACGACCGGGGAACACTGAAGCTTTCTTT. Protein product: CASSLDRPRPGNTEAFF.

The V and J genes are TRBV21-1 and TRBJ2-1; no check of the table's D call, TRBD1, against the DNA was made. TRBV21-1 is designated a pseudogene. This CDR3 has 19 residues. CDR3 sequence: CASSKGMVGLQGAGNEQFF. The DNA of the CDR3 is TGTGCCAGCAGCAAAGGTATGGTAGGATTACAGGGGGCGGGTAATGAGCAGTTCTTC.

This rearrangement joins TRBV30 to TRBJ2-7, with TRBD1 identical over 7 bases. The V segment lost 4 bases and the J segment 4 bases; nucleotides outside the gene matches: 7. Germline V gene data show CDR1 as GTSNPN and CDR2 as SVGIG (reference sequence). The CDR3 totals 13 residues. The chain's CDR3 is CAWNREGAYEQYF. In DNA, the CDR3 is TGTGCCTGGAATAGAGAGGGGGCTTACGAGCAGTACTTC. Full variable domain (missing parts from reference TRBV30 and TRBJ2-7): SQTIHQWPATLVQPVGSPLSLECTVEGTSNPNLYWYRQAAGRGLQLLFYSVGIGQISSEVPQNLSASRPQDRQFILSSKKLLLSDSGFYLCAWNREGAYEQYFGPGTRLTVT.

The chain uses TRBV5-1 and TRBJ2-7; 7 bases are a match to TRBD1. The CDR3 is 13 amino acids. Trimming removed 4 bases from V and 7 bases from J; junction bases left unmatched: 8. From germline, CDR1 is SGHRS and CDR2 YFSETQ. The CDR3 bases are TGCGCCAGCAGCCCCGGGACAGTGAAGGAGCAGTACTTC. Amino acid sequence: CASSPGTVKEQYF. Full variable domain (remainder filled in from reference TRBV5-1 and TRBJ2-7): KAGVTQTPRYLIKTRGQQVTLSCSPISGHRSVSWYQQTPGQGLQFLFEYFSETQRNKGNFPGRFSGRQFSNSRSEMNVSTLELGDSALYLCASSPGTVKEQYFGPGTRLTVT.